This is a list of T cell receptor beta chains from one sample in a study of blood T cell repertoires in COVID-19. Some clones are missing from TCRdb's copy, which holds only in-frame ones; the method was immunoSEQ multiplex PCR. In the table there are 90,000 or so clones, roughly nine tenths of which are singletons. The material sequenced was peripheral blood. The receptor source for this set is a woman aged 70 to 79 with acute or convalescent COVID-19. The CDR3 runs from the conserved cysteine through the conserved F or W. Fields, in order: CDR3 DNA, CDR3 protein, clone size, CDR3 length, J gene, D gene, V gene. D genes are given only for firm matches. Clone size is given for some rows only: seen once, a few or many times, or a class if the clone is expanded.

CDR3 DNA: TGCAGCGTTGTCCTGCCTAGCGGTAGCTCCTACGAGCAGTACTTC; CDR3 protein: CSVVLPSGSSYEQYF; clone size: once; CDR3 length: 15; J gene: TRBJ2-7; D gene: TRBD2; V gene: TRBV29-1
CDR3 DNA: TGTGCCAGCAGCTTGGAGGGGGCCAATCAGCCCCAGCATTTT; CDR3 protein: CASSLEGANQPQHF; clone size: -; CDR3 length: 14; J gene: TRBJ1-5; D gene: TRBD1; V gene: TRBV5-5
CDR3 DNA: TGTGCCAGCAGTCAAAACGGGGGTAACAATCAGCCCCAGCATTTT; CDR3 protein: CASSQNGGNNQPQHF; clone size: -; CDR3 length: 15; J gene: TRBJ1-5; D gene: -; V gene: TRBV28
CDR3 DNA: TGTGCCAGCCGGGGCTACAATGAGCAGTTCTTC; CDR3 protein: CASRGYNEQFF; clone size: once; CDR3 length: 11; J gene: TRBJ2-1; D gene: -; V gene: TRBV6-6
CDR3 DNA: TGTGCTAGCAGCTTAGTGGCAGGGAGGAGAGAGACCCAGTACTTC; CDR3 protein: CASSLVAGRRETQYF; clone size: -; CDR3 length: 15; J gene: TRBJ2-5; D gene: -; V gene: TRBV7-7
CDR3 DNA: TGTGCCAGCAGTTCATCACCGGGACTAGCGAGTCCCTACAATGAGCAGTTCTTC; CDR3 protein: CASSSSPGLASPYNEQFF; clone size: -; CDR3 length: 18; J gene: TRBJ2-1; D gene: TRBD2; V gene: TRBV27
CDR3 DNA: TGTGCCAGCAGCTTAGCGACTCCAGGGTCCCGGCCGCTGATGAACAAACTGTTTTTT; CDR3 protein: CASSLATPGSRPLMNKLFF; clone size: few; CDR3 length: 19; J gene: TRBJ1-4; D gene: -; V gene: TRBV7-7
CDR3 DNA: TGTGCCACCAGTCGAAGGGGCGCCACCCAAGAGACCCAGTACTTC; CDR3 protein: CATSRRGATQETQYF; clone size: -; CDR3 length: 15; J gene: TRBJ2-5; D gene: -; V gene: TRBV24-1
CDR3 DNA: TGTGCCACCAAACGGGGAGCGGACCGCACAGATACGCAGTATTTT; CDR3 protein: CATKRGADRTDTQYF; clone size: -; CDR3 length: 15; J gene: TRBJ2-3; D gene: -; V gene: TRBV5-4
CDR3 DNA: TGCGCCAGCAGCTCCTTAGCGGGAGGGGGCACAGATACGCAGTATTTT; CDR3 protein: CASSSLAGGGTDTQYF; clone size: -; CDR3 length: 16; J gene: TRBJ2-3; D gene: TRBD2; V gene: TRBV5-1
CDR3 DNA: TGTGCCAGCAGCCAAGATTGGGTCGGGGGGTTGGATGGCTACACCTTC; CDR3 protein: CASSQDWVGGLDGYTF; clone size: once; CDR3 length: 16; J gene: TRBJ1-2; D gene: -; V gene: TRBV3-1/TRBV3-2
CDR3 DNA: TGTGCCATCAGTGTATCCAGTAACGAGCAGTTCTTC; CDR3 protein: CAISVSSNEQFF; clone size: -; CDR3 length: 12; J gene: TRBJ2-1; D gene: -; V gene: TRBV10-3
CDR3 DNA: TGTGCCAGCAGCTTAGATTCAACTTATAGCAATCAGCCCCAGCATTTT; CDR3 protein: CASSLDSTYSNQPQHF; clone size: -; CDR3 length: 16; J gene: TRBJ1-5; D gene: -; V gene: TRBV7-9
CDR3 DNA: TGTGCCAGCAGCTTCGGGTCAGAGCCCTACAATGAGCAGTTCTTC; CDR3 protein: CASSFGSEPYNEQFF; clone size: -; CDR3 length: 15; J gene: TRBJ2-1; D gene: -; V gene: TRBV5-4
CDR3 DNA: TGTGCCAGCAGCCACAGGATAACGTCGGACAATGAGCAGTTCTTC; CDR3 protein: CASSHRITSDNEQFF; clone size: -; CDR3 length: 15; J gene: TRBJ2-1; D gene: -; V gene: TRBV3-1/TRBV3-2
CDR3 DNA: TGTGCCAGCAGCTTAGTGGGCCCAAGCTCTGGAAACACCATATATTTT; CDR3 protein: CASSLVGPSSGNTIYF; clone size: -; CDR3 length: 16; J gene: TRBJ1-3; D gene: -; V gene: TRBV11-2
CDR3 DNA: TGTGCCAGTAGTATAGATACAGGGGGGAATCAGCCCCAGCATTTT; CDR3 protein: CASSIDTGGNQPQHF; clone size: -; CDR3 length: 15; J gene: TRBJ1-5; D gene: TRBD1; V gene: TRBV19
CDR3 DNA: TGTGCCAGCAGCTTGGGTCGTGTCTCTGGAAACACCATATATTTT; CDR3 protein: CASSLGRVSGNTIYF; clone size: -; CDR3 length: 15; J gene: TRBJ1-3; D gene: -; V gene: TRBV5-6
CDR3 DNA: TGTGCCAGCAGCTCCCGACAGGGTGCCACTAATGAAAAACTGTTTTTT; CDR3 protein: CASSSRQGATNEKLFF; clone size: -; CDR3 length: 16; J gene: TRBJ1-4; D gene: TRBD1; V gene: TRBV11-2
CDR3 DNA: TGCGCCAGCAGCCAAGATTCACTGGAGTCCTACGAGCAGTACTTC; CDR3 protein: CASSQDSLESYEQYF; clone size: -; CDR3 length: 15; J gene: TRBJ2-7; D gene: -; V gene: TRBV4-1
CDR3 DNA: TGTGCCAGCTCACCACCCGTTGCGGAGCAGTTCTTC; CDR3 protein: CASSPPVAEQFF; clone size: once; CDR3 length: 12; J gene: TRBJ2-1; D gene: -; V gene: TRBV18
CDR3 DNA: TGTGCTCTTGAGGTTTGGACTAGGGGTGAAAAACTGTTTTTT; CDR3 protein: CALEVWTRGEKLFF; clone size: once; CDR3 length: 14; J gene: TRBJ1-4; D gene: -; V gene: TRBV30
CDR3 DNA: TGTGCCAGCACCGCACAGGGGAATCAGCCCCAGCATTTT; CDR3 protein: CASTAQGNQPQHF; clone size: -; CDR3 length: 13; J gene: TRBJ1-5; D gene: -; V gene: TRBV21-1
CDR3 DNA: TGTGCCAGCAGCGTAGTGGACAGGGGTGGCGGATTATATGGCTACACCTTC; CDR3 protein: CASSVVDRGGGLYGYTF; clone size: -; CDR3 length: 17; J gene: TRBJ1-2; D gene: TRBD1; V gene: TRBV9
CDR3 DNA: TGTGCCAGTAGTATAGAGGGACAGGTTAACACTGAAGCTTTCTTT; CDR3 protein: CASSIEGQVNTEAFF; clone size: -; CDR3 length: 15; J gene: TRBJ1-1; D gene: TRBD1; V gene: TRBV19
CDR3 DNA: TGCGCCAGCAGCCAAGAGCAGTATGCGGGGGTCTCCTACAATGAGCAGTTCTTC; CDR3 protein: CASSQEQYAGVSYNEQFF; clone size: -; CDR3 length: 18; J gene: TRBJ2-1; D gene: TRBD2; V gene: TRBV4-1
CDR3 DNA: TGTGCCAGCAGAAATACAGGGAACTATGGCTACACCTTC; CDR3 protein: CASRNTGNYGYTF; clone size: -; CDR3 length: 13; J gene: TRBJ1-2; D gene: -; V gene: TRBV5-6
CDR3 DNA: TGTGCCAGCAGTCAGGGGAATAATTCACCCCTCCACTTT; CDR3 protein: CASSQGNNSPLHF; clone size: -; CDR3 length: 13; J gene: TRBJ1-6; D gene: -; V gene: TRBV28
CDR3 DNA: TGTGCCAGCAGTTACTCGGCGGGGCCTGGAAATACGCAGTATTTT; CDR3 protein: CASSYSAGPGNTQYF; clone size: -; CDR3 length: 15; J gene: TRBJ2-3; D gene: -; V gene: TRBV6-5
CDR3 DNA: TGTGGGCATATTTCCCAGCATTTT; CDR3 protein: CGHISQHF; clone size: -; CDR3 length: 8; J gene: TRBJ1-5; D gene: -; V gene: TRBV23-1
CDR3 DNA: TGTGCCAGCAGCCAAGACAGGGCCCACTACAATGAGCAGTTCTTC; CDR3 protein: CASSQDRAHYNEQFF; clone size: -; CDR3 length: 15; J gene: TRBJ2-1; D gene: TRBD1; V gene: TRBV11-1
CDR3 DNA: TGTGCCAGTAGGTTCCGAGGGACAGGGAACACTGAAGCTTTCTTT; CDR3 protein: CASRFRGTGNTEAFF; clone size: -; CDR3 length: 15; J gene: TRBJ1-1; D gene: TRBD1; V gene: TRBV19
CDR3 DNA: TGTGCCAGCTCACCATCGGGAAGTAGGACAGACACTGAAGCTTTCTTT; CDR3 protein: CASSPSGSRTDTEAFF; clone size: -; CDR3 length: 16; J gene: TRBJ1-1; D gene: -; V gene: TRBV18
CDR3 DNA: TGTGCAAGTCGCCTCCGGGACTATCACCAAGAGACCCAGTACTTC; CDR3 protein: CASRLRDYHQETQYF; clone size: once; CDR3 length: 15; J gene: TRBJ2-5; D gene: -; V gene: TRBV12-2
CDR3 DNA: TGTGCCAGCAGTGAGCGGGCGGGAGTGGGGCAGTTCTTC; CDR3 protein: CASSERAGVGQFF; clone size: -; CDR3 length: 13; J gene: TRBJ2-1; D gene: TRBD2; V gene: TRBV6-1
CDR3 DNA: TGTGCCAGTTCACAGACTAGCGGGAGGGGCAATGAGCAGTTCTTC; CDR3 protein: CASSQTSGRGNEQFF; clone size: -; CDR3 length: 15; J gene: TRBJ2-1; D gene: TRBD2; V gene: TRBV19
CDR3 DNA: TGTGCCAGCCGTGGGACAGGGGGCAACAATCAGCCCCAGCATTTT; CDR3 protein: CASRGTGGNNQPQHF; clone size: once; CDR3 length: 15; J gene: TRBJ1-5; D gene: TRBD1; V gene: TRBV28
CDR3 DNA: TGTGCCAGCAGCTTAGTAACCCAGGGGCACGATGAGCAGTTCTTC; CDR3 protein: CASSLVTQGHDEQFF; clone size: -; CDR3 length: 15; J gene: TRBJ2-1; D gene: -; V gene: TRBV7-8
CDR3 DNA: TGTGCCGGAGGGACAGATGGCAATCAGCCCCAGCATTTT; CDR3 protein: CAGGTDGNQPQHF; clone size: -; CDR3 length: 13; J gene: TRBJ1-5; D gene: TRBD1; V gene: TRBV6-5